This entry is about one T cell receptor (beta chain). Antigen unknown. TCRdb used MiXCR to reprocess the RT-PCR reads, holding one entry per CDR3 protein. Of approximately 700,000 distinct CDR3 sequences in the sample, approximately 13% were seen once. From germline, CDR1 is SNHLY and CDR2 FYNNEI. The CDR3 runs to 15 residues. Trimming removed 1 base from V and 18 bases from J, with 22 bases in between. This record belongs to a study of response to subunit inactivated influenza vaccine. General observations from the study: Authors suggested seasonal influenza vaccinations each recruit few new T cells.

This material consisted of PBMCs from blood, taken around 14 days before vaccination. This clonotype was obtained from a man between 45 and 60 years old who received an inactivated influenza vaccine. V and J are TRBV2 and TRBJ1-6; tentative D call: TRBD1 (5 bases). This chain's CDR3 is CASSEEEVRGATPHF. The DNA of the CDR3 is TGTGCCAGCAGTGAAGAGGAGGTCCGGGGCGCGACCCCCCACTTT.